The entry that follows covers one T cell receptor (beta chain) sequence. What it recognizes is unknown. A much larger clonotype is one base distant, so this may be a read error. This CDR3 spans 16 amino acids. From germline, CDR1 is MNHGY and CDR2 SVAAGI. From more than 9.5 ml of fresh peripheral blood, PBMCs were isolated. The sample originates from a study of T cells in Graves' hyperthyroidism and ophthalmopathy. Background on the study: Once the initial diagnosis was made, peripheral blood was obtained before any treatment. General study findings and limits: Patients with ophthalmopathy were separated from those with stable hyperthyroidism by a 13 V-J model.

The source material, RNA transcripts, was used to amplify TCR beta CDR3 regions. TCR CDR3 underwent first-round RT-PCR with the HTBI primer set. TCRdb passed the multiplex PCR reads through MiXCR, listing each CDR3 protein once. The table shows about 290,000 distinct CDR3 sequences, with roughly 13% occurring only once. The source material was blood. The rearrangement joins TRBV6-9 to TRBJ2-1; maybe TRBD2 (6 bases). The DNA end is more similar to TRBJ2-7, so the J call may be wrong. The origin of this receptor is a woman in her 30s with Graves' hyperthyroidism that later progressed to Graves' ophthalmopathy. The CDR3 sequence: CAKEGAGSPGENEQYF. CDR3 sequence (DNA): TGTGCCAAGGAGGGAGCGGGCTCTCCTGGGGAGAATGAGCAGTACTTC.